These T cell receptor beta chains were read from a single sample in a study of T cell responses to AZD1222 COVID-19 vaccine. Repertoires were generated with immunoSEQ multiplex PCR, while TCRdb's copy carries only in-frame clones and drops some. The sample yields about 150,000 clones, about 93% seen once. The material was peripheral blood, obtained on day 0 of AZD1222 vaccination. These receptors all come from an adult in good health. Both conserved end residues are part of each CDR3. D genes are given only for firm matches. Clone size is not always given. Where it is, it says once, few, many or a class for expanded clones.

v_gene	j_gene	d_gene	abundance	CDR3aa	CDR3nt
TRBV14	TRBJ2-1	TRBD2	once	CASGDSGGAFDEQFF	TGTGCCAGCGGAGATAGCGGGGGGGCGTTTGATGAGCAGTTCTTC
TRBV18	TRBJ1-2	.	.	CASSPSQGLYGYTF	TGTGCCAGCTCGCCATCCCAGGGTTTATATGGCTACACCTTC
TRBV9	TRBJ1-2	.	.	CASGGEYGYTF	TGTGCCAGTGGGGGAGAATATGGCTACACCTTC
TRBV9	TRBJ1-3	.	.	CASSAPWGRDSGNTIYF	TGTGCCAGCAGCGCTCCCTGGGGGCGAGACTCTGGAAACACCATATATTTT
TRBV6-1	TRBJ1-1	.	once	CASSEITRAEAFF	TGTGCCAGCAGTGAAATCACCAGGGCGGAAGCTTTCTTT
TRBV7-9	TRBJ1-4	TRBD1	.	CASSSPTYRGRGEKLFF	TGTGCCAGCAGCTCCCCAACTTACAGGGGAAGGGGTGAAAAACTGTTTTTT
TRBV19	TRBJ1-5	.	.	CASSTNHHQHF	TGTGCCAGTAGTACCAATCACCACCAGCATTTT
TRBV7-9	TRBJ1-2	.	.	CASSFRAAGYTF	TGTGCCAGCAGCTTCCGAGCGGCTGGCTACACCTTC
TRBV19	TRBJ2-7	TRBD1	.	CASSTTGAYEQYF	TGTGCCAGTAGTACAACAGGGGCCTACGAGCAGTACTTC
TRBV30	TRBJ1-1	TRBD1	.	CAWSVRKWREGASRFDTEAFF	TGTGCCTGGAGTGTACGTAAATGGAGGGAGGGGGCCTCACGGTTTGACACTGAAGCTTTCTTT
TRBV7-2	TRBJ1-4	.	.	CASSLIMRKGEKLFF	TGTGCCAGCAGCTTAATTATGCGGAAGGGGGAAAAACTGTTTTTT
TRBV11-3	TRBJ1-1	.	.	CASSLMWGAEAFF	TGTGCCAGCAGCTTAATGTGGGGTGCTGAAGCTTTCTTT
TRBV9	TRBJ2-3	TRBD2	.	CASSPLGGSLSTDTQYF	TGTGCCAGCAGCCCCCTCGGGGGGTCTTTGAGCACAGATACGCAGTATTTT
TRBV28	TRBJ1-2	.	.	CGTSEGYGYTF	TGTGGGACATCAGAGGGCTATGGCTACACCTTC
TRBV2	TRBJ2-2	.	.	CASRGQLNGELFF	TGTGCCAGCAGAGGACAGTTAAACGGGGAGCTGTTTTTT
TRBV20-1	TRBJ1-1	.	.	CSASGRRESKTEAFF	TGCAGTGCTAGTGGACGACGTGAAAGTAAGACTGAAGCTTTCTTT
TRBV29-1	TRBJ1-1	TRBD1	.	CSVEFTGGVGAEAFF	TGCAGCGTTGAGTTCACAGGGGGCGTCGGTGCTGAAGCTTTCTTT
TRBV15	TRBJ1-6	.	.	CATSRDPGSPSPLHF	TGTGCCACCAGCAGAGATCCAGGGTCTCCTTCACCCCTCCACTTT
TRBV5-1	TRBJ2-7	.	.	CASSIDRHTYEQYF	TGCGCCAGCAGCATAGACAGGCACACCTACGAGCAGTACTTC
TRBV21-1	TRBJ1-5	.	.	CASSKALWVRVCNQPQHF	TGTGCCAGCAGCAAAGCGCTTTGGGTCAGGGTATGCAATCAGCCCCAGCATTTT